This is a list of T cell receptor beta chains from one sample in a study of cytotoxic CD8 clonotypes in ibrutinib-treated CLL. Here immunoSEQ multiplex PCR was the method, and the copy in TCRdb shows in-frame clones only, minus some. The sample records approximately 340,000 clones, roughly 67% being singletons. Sequenced material: PBMCs, taken after 36 months of ibrutinib treatment. These receptors were obtained from a human donor with chronic lymphocytic leukemia. The CDR3 runs from the conserved cysteine through the conserved F or W. The D gene is left open where the match is weak. For some rows the clone size is stated as once, few or many, or as a class when expanded; others skip it.

D gene	V gene	J gene	clone size	CDR3 DNA	CDR3 protein
TRBD1	TRBV5-1	TRBJ1-2	NA	TGCGCCAGCAGCAGGGACAGTTTCTATGGCTACACCTTC	CASSRDSFYGYTF
NA	TRBV6-6	TRBJ1-5	NA	TGTGCCAGCAGTTACTCGATCGGGACCACCCATCAGCCCCAGCATTTT	CASSYSIGTTHQPQHF
TRBD1	TRBV5-6	TRBJ2-7	NA	TGTGCCAGCAGCTTTGACAGGGGGTCCACCTCCGAGCAGTACTTC	CASSFDRGSTSEQYF
NA	TRBV6-5	TRBJ2-7	NA	TGTGCCAGCTCCCAGGGATGGATCACCGAGCAGTACTTC	CASSQGWITEQYF
TRBD1	TRBV2	TRBJ1-5	NA	TGTGCCAGCAGTGAGGGAAGGGACAGGGTTTGCAATCAGCCCCAGCATTTT	CASSEGRDRVCNQPQHF
NA	TRBV6-5	TRBJ2-7	NA	TGTGCCAGCAGTTACTCGGACGGGTACGAGCAGTACTTC	CASSYSDGYEQYF
NA	TRBV5-5	TRBJ1-3	NA	TGTGCCAGCAGCTTGATTGGGACGGACGGAAACACCATATATTTT	CASSLIGTDGNTIYF
TRBD1	TRBV29-1	TRBJ2-4	NA	TGCAGCGTTTCTGGGACAGGGCGAACCAAAAACATTCAGTACTTC	CSVSGTGRTKNIQYF
NA	TRBV5-1	TRBJ1-5	once	TGCGCCAGCAGCTTGGCCGGGGAAAATAATCAGCCCCAGCATTTT	CASSLAGENNQPQHF
TRBD1	TRBV7-9	TRBJ1-4	NA	TGTGCCAGCAGCATCGGGACAGGGCGGGAAAAACTGTTTTTT	CASSIGTGREKLFF
NA	TRBV18	TRBJ1-6	NA	TGTGCCAGCTCACCACTCAGATCTGGCTCCTATAATTCACCCCTCCACTTT	CASSPLRSGSYNSPLHF
NA	TRBV27	TRBJ2-1	NA	TGTGCCAGCAGTTTCGGCGGGCTGGCCTACAATGAGCAGTTCTTC	CASSFGGLAYNEQFF
TRBD2	TRBV2	TRBJ2-3	few	TGTGCCAGCAGTGAGGCGGGGGGGCCGTTAGATACGCAGTATTTT	CASSEAGGPLDTQYF
TRBD2	TRBV5-6	TRBJ2-7	NA	TGTGCCAGCAGCGTCAGCGGGAGAGGTGAGCAGTACTTC	CASSVSGRGEQYF
NA	TRBV25-1	TRBJ1-2	NA	TGTGCCAGCAGTCAGGGGTTCCTTAGCTACACCTTC	CASSQGFLSYTF
NA	TRBV9	TRBJ1-6	few	TGTGCCAGCAGCGTAGGACAGAGGATATATAATTCACCCCTCCACTTT	CASSVGQRIYNSPLHF
NA	TRBV5-1	TRBJ2-7	NA	TGCGCCAGCAGCTTGTGGGGGGGCAGGTACGAGCAGTACTTC	CASSLWGGRYEQYF
NA	TRBV6-6	TRBJ1-1	once	TGTGCCAGCAGGGTACACAAGAACACTGAAGCTTTCTTT	CASRVHKNTEAFF
NA	TRBV19	TRBJ2-7	few	TGTGCCAGTAGTATAATGATAGGCGACTCCTACGAGCAGTACTTC	CASSIMIGDSYEQYF
NA	TRBV10-3	TRBJ2-1	NA	TGTGCCTCGAGGGATATTCAAAGCTCCTACAATGAGCAGTTCTTC	CASRDIQSSYNEQFF
NA	TRBV7-9	TRBJ1-1	NA	TGTGCCAGCAGCCGTACGAACACTGAAGCTTTCTTT	CASSRTNTEAFF
NA	TRBV5-6	TRBJ2-3	NA	TGTGCCAGCAGCGCAAGACCGGATACGCAGTATTTT	CASSARPDTQYF